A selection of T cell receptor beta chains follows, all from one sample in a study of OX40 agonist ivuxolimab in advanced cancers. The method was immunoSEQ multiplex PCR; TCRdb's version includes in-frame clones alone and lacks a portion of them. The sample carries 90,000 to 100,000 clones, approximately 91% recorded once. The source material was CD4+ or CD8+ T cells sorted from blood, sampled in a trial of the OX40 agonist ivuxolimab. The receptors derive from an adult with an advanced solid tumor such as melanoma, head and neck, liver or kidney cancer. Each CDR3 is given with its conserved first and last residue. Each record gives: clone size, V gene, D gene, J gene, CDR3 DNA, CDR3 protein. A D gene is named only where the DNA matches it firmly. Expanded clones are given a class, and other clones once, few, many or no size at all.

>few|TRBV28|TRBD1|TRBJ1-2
TGTGCCAGCAGTTTAACCAGGGGGCTTAGTGGCTACACCTTC
CASSLTRGLSGYTF
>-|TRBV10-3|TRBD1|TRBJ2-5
TGTGCCATCAGGCCGGGACAGGGGGCCGGAGAGACCCAGTACTTC
CAIRPGQGAGETQYF
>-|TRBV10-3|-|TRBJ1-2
TGTGCCATCAGTGCAGTTGGGGGAGGCTACACCTTC
CAISAVGGGYTF
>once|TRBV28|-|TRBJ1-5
TGTGCCAGCAGCCCTCAGGGATATGATCAGCCCCAGCATTTT
CASSPQGYDQPQHF
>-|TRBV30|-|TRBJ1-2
TGTGCCTGGAGTGTAATCGGCAGGGTCTATGGCTACACCTTC
CAWSVIGRVYGYTF
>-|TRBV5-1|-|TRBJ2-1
TGCGCCAGCAGCCCGAGCTCCTACAATGAGCAGTTCTTC
CASSPSSYNEQFF
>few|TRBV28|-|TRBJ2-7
TGTGCCACCACCTCGATCTACGAGCAGTACTTC
CATTSIYEQYF
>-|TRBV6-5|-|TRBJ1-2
TGTGCCAGCAGTTACTCGACACAAAACTATGGCTACACCTTC
CASSYSTQNYGYTF
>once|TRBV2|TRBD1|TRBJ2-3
TGTGCCAGCAGCCAGGACAGGGACCCTTTTAGAGATACGCAGTATTTT
CASSQDRDPFRDTQYF
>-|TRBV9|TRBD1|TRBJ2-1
TGTGCCAGCAGCGTAGGTGGGACAGGAGCCTACAATGAGCAGTTCTTC
CASSVGGTGAYNEQFF
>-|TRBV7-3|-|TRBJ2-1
TGTGCCAGCAGCCTTTCGATCAGCTACAATGAGCAGTTCTTC
CASSLSISYNEQFF
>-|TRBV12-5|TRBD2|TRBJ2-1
TGTGCTAGTGGTTTGGGACTAGCGGTTTACAATGAGCAGTTCTTC
CASGLGLAVYNEQFF
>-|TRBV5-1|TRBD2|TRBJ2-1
TGCGCCAGCAGCCCTCCAGCGGGAGGGACGGATGAGCAGTTCTTC
CASSPPAGGTDEQFF
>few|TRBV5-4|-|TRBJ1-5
TGTGCCAGCAGCTTGGGCCATCTTGGGCCCCAGCATTTT
CASSLGHLGPQHF
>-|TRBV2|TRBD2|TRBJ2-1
TGTGCCAGCGCTAGACTAGCGGGAGGATACTACAATGAGCAGTTCTTC
CASARLAGGYYNEQFF
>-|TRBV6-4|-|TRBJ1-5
TGTGCCAGCAGTCAACAGGGAGGGGATCAGCCCCAGCATTTT
CASSQQGGDQPQHF
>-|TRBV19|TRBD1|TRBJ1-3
TGTGCCAGTTCCCGGGACAGACTGCCAAACACCATATATTTT
CASSRDRLPNTIYF
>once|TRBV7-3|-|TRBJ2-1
TGTGCCAGCAGCTCGGGGACTCCTTACAATGAGCAGTTCTTC
CASSSGTPYNEQFF
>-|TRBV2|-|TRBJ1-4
TGTGCCAGCACTGGGCCGGGTATGAATGAAAAACTGTTTTTT
CASTGPGMNEKLFF
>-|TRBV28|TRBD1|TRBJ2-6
TGTGCCAGCAGTTCTCCGGGACAGGGGGCGCGGGGGGCCAACGTCCTGACTTTC
CASSSPGQGARGANVLTF
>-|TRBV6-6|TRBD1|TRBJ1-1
TGTGCCAGCAGTCAGGGACAGCTGAACACTGAAGCTTTCTTT
CASSQGQLNTEAFF
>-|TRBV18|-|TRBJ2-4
TGTGCCAGCTCACGAGGGGAAAAAAACATTCAGTACTTC
CASSRGEKNIQYF